These T cell receptor beta chains were read from a single sample in a study of T cell changes during pregnancy in multiple sclerosis. The assay was immunoSEQ multiplex PCR, and TCRdb's table has in-frame clones only and misses some. The sample shows approximately 51,000 clones, 93% of them seen only once. The specimen was peripheral blood, collected in the second trimester of pregnancy. These receptors originate from a female donor with multiple sclerosis, enrolled in a pregnancy study. CDR3s include the opening cysteine and the closing phenylalanine or tryptophan. D genes are given only for firm matches. The size of a clone is reported for some rows only, either as once, few or many, or as a class for expanded clones.

j_gene | v_gene | abundance | d_gene | CDR3nt | CDR3aa
TRBJ2-7 | TRBV5-4 | - | TRBD1 | TGTGCCAGCAGCTTCGGGGACAGGGACTACGAGCAGTACTTC | CASSFGDRDYEQYF
TRBJ2-6 | TRBV27 | - | - | TGTGCCAGCACCGCGATCACCCACTCTGGGGCCAACGTCCTGACTTTC | CASTAITHSGANVLTF
TRBJ2-7 | TRBV9 | - | TRBD2 | TGTGCCAGCAGCGTAGACCTCCCTAGCGGGATTCGCTACGAGCAGTACTTC | CASSVDLPSGIRYEQYF
TRBJ2-5 | TRBV4-3 | - | - | TGCGCCAGCAGCCAAGTTCGAGGGAGTAAAGAGACCCAGTACTTC | CASSQVRGSKETQYF
TRBJ2-1 | TRBV4-2 | - | TRBD2 | TGTGCCAGCAGCCTCTTTTTAGCGGGAGGCCGCAATGAGCAGTTCTTC | CASSLFLAGGRNEQFF
TRBJ2-7 | TRBV4-2 | - | TRBD1 | TGTGCCAGCAGCGCGGGACAGGGGTCCTACGAGCAGTACTTC | CASSAGQGSYEQYF
TRBJ2-3 | TRBV28 | - | - | TGTGCCAGCAGTCCCCTGGGAGGACAGGAGACGCAGTATTTT | CASSPLGGQETQYF
TRBJ2-1 | TRBV5-1 | once | TRBD1 | TGCGCCAGCAGGTCGGACAGGGGCCCCTCTGGGGTTCCCTACAATGAGCAGTTCTTC | CASRSDRGPSGVPYNEQFF
TRBJ2-1 | TRBV4-3 | - | TRBD2 | TGCGCCAGCAGCCAAGCGACGGGAGGGTACAATGAGCAGTTCTTC | CASSQATGGYNEQFF
TRBJ2-7 | TRBV9 | once | TRBD2 | TGTGCCAGCAGCGTAGCTAGCGGCTCCTACGAGCAGTACTTC | CASSVASGSYEQYF
TRBJ2-1 | TRBV27 | - | TRBD2 | TGTGCCAGCAGTTTTGGAGGGAGGGTGTACAATGAGCAGTTCTTC | CASSFGGRVYNEQFF
TRBJ2-2 | TRBV7-9 | few | - | TGTGCCAGCAGCTTCCGCACCGGGGAGCTGTTTTTT | CASSFRTGELFF
TRBJ2-1 | TRBV4-2 | - | TRBD2 | TGTGCCAGCAGCCAAGATTCAGCGGGAGGGAATGAGCAGTTCTTC | CASSQDSAGGNEQFF
TRBJ2-1 | TRBV2 | - | - | TGTGCCAGCATTGGGCAACTTGGGAATGAGCAGTTCTTC | CASIGQLGNEQFF
TRBJ2-1 | TRBV4-2 | few | - | TGTGCCAGCAGCCAAGAATTACAGGACAATGAGCAGTTCTTC | CASSQELQDNEQFF
TRBJ1-6 | TRBV2 | once | - | TGTGCCAGCAGTGAACCCAAAGATGGAGTCACCCTCCACTTT | CASSEPKDGVTLHF
TRBJ2-2 | TRBV7-2 | - | TRBD2 | TGTGCCAGCAGCCGGGGGCTAGCGGGAGTCACCGGGGAGCTGTTTTTT | CASSRGLAGVTGELFF
TRBJ1-2 | TRBV5-1 | - | - | TGCGCCAGCAGCCCCCAGACAACCACTAACTATGGCTACACCTTC | CASSPQTTTNYGYTF
TRBJ2-1 | TRBV2 | - | TRBD2 | TGTGCCACCCTTAGCGGGAGTTTGTACAATGAGCAGTTCTTC | CATLSGSLYNEQFF
TRBJ2-7 | TRBV6-5 | - | - | TGTGCCAGCAGTTACTCTACTAGCAACTACGAGCAGTACTTC | CASSYSTSNYEQYF
TRBJ1-1 | TRBV5-8 | - | TRBD1 | TGTGCCAGCAGGAGCAGGGGGCGGACTGAAGCTTTCTTT | CASRSRGRTEAFF
TRBJ2-5 | TRBV19 | - | TRBD2 | TGTGCCAGTACTCCAAGGACTAGCGGGAGGAAAGAGACCCAGTACTTC | CASTPRTSGRKETQYF
TRBJ2-7 | TRBV7-9 | - | TRBD2 | TGTGCCAGCAGCCCCCATAGCGGGACAAGCTCCTACGAGCAGTACTTC | CASSPHSGTSSYEQYF
TRBJ2-2 | TRBV27 | - | - | TGTGCCAGCAGTTTATCCAGGGACACCGGGGAGCTGTTTTTT | CASSLSRDTGELFF
TRBJ2-3 | TRBV11-2 | - | - | TGTGCCAGCAGCTTGGACTATCTAGACACAGATACGCAGTATTTT | CASSLDYLDTDTQYF
TRBJ2-2 | TRBV5-6 | - | - | TGTGCCAGCAGCTTACTGACCGGGGAGCTGTTTTTT | CASSLLTGELFF
TRBJ1-2 | TRBV25-1 | - | TRBD1 | TGTGCCAGCAGTCTTGGGGTCACAGGGGGCCCTAACTATGGCTACACCTTC | CASSLGVTGGPNYGYTF
TRBJ2-3 | TRBV9 | - | TRBD2 | TGTGCCAGCAGCGTAGGAACAGCGGGAGCCGCAGATACGCAGTATTTT | CASSVGTAGAADTQYF
TRBJ2-1 | TRBV19 | - | - | TGTGCCAGTAGTACCCAAGTGCCGGGTCCGTCCTACAATGAGCAGTTCTTC | CASSTQVPGPSYNEQFF
TRBJ2-3 | TRBV2 | - | - | TGTGCCAGCAGCCATGATGTGGGGCGCTGGGGCACAGATACGCAGTATTTT | CASSHDVGRWGTDTQYF
TRBJ2-7 | TRBV29-1 | - | - | TGCAGCGTCGGGGACTACGAGCAGTACTTC | CSVGDYEQYF
TRBJ1-2 | TRBV29-1 | - | TRBD1 | TGCAGCGCCTCGGGGGACAGTCAAGTCTATGGCTACACCTTC | CSASGDSQVYGYTF
TRBJ2-1 | TRBV18 | - | TRBD2 | TGTGCCAGCTCACCAGGGGTAGCGGGAATCGGTGGGAATGAGCAGTTCTTC | CASSPGVAGIGGNEQFF
TRBJ2-1 | TRBV29-1 | - | TRBD2 | TGCAGCGTCTTAGCGGGAGAGTATTACAATGAGCAGTTCTTC | CSVLAGEYYNEQFF
TRBJ1-4 | TRBV6-5 | - | TRBD1 | TGTGCCAGCAGACAGACAGGGGGAGGGGAAAAACTGTTTTTT | CASRQTGGGEKLFF
TRBJ2-7 | TRBV27 | - | - | TGTGCCAGCAGTTTAGTGGGAGGCGAGCAGTACTTC | CASSLVGGEQYF
TRBJ1-1 | TRBV13 | once | TRBD1 | TGTGCCAGCAGCTTGGGACAGGGGATGAACACTGAAGCTTTCTTT | CASSLGQGMNTEAFF
TRBJ1-1 | TRBV6-1 | - | - | TGTGCCAGCACCAAAGGGGTGGGCACTGAAGCTTTCTTT | CASTKGVGTEAFF
TRBJ2-7 | TRBV25-1 | - | TRBD2 | TGTGCCAGCAGTGAAACAGCGGGAGGATCCTCCTCCAACGAGCAGTACTTC | CASSETAGGSSSNEQYF
TRBJ2-7 | TRBV5-1 | - | TRBD1 | TGCGCCAGCAGCTTTGCACAGGGGGCCAGCGAGCAGTACTTC | CASSFAQGASEQYF
TRBJ2-3 | TRBV28 | - | - | TGTGCCAGCAGTTTAGATTGGGAGGGGGGCACAGATACGCAGTATTTT | CASSLDWEGGTDTQYF
TRBJ2-1 | TRBV15 | - | TRBD2 | TGTGCCACCAGCAGAGATCTCTTTACTAGCGGGAGAGACAATGAGCAGTTCTTC | CATSRDLFTSGRDNEQFF
TRBJ2-2 | TRBV7-6 | - | TRBD2 | TGTGCCAGCAGCTCGGGACTAGCGGGAGTCAGCGGGGAGCTGTTTTTT | CASSSGLAGVSGELFF
TRBJ2-1 | TRBV6-4 | - | TRBD2 | TGTGCCACTAAAGGGGGACTAGCGGACAATGAGCAGTTCTTC | CATKGGLADNEQFF
TRBJ2-2 | TRBV28 | - | TRBD1 | TGTGCCAGTTTAATGGACAGGCGAAACACCGGGGAGCTGTTTTTT | CASLMDRRNTGELFF
TRBJ2-7 | TRBV9 | - | - | TGTGCCAGCAGCGCCTTATTTAATTCCTACGAGCAGTACTTC | CASSALFNSYEQYF
TRBJ2-6 | TRBV13 | - | - | TGTGCCAGCAGCCTCTCTGGGGCCAACGTCCTGACTTTC | CASSLSGANVLTF
TRBJ2-1 | TRBV7-9 | - | TRBD2 | TGTGCCAGCAGCGACCGGCGGGAGGGCCCCGGGAATGAGCAGTTCTTC | CASSDRREGPGNEQFF